This is a list of T cell receptor beta chains from one sample in a study of control samples from healthy donors and cancer patients. Assay: immunoSEQ multiplex PCR; the TCRdb copy retains only in-frame clones and omits some. The sample includes about 94,000 clones, around nine tenths of them seen just once. The sequenced material came from blood. The receptor set was obtained from a woman under 30 in good health. CDR3s include the opening cysteine and the closing phenylalanine or tryptophan.

v_call cdr3_length cdr3_aa
TRBV14 15 CASSQESSTFYEQYF
TRBV2 14 CASRDRGGGTEAFF
TRBV27 14 CASTLIGSEEEQYF
TRBV5-4 17 CASSLDSRPRGATEAFF
TRBV6-6 12 CASSHRDTGYTF
TRBV4-1 15 CASSQGRGVDTEAFF
TRBV7-2 14 CASAPGGSDTEAFF
TRBV2 12 CASSSRGWEQYF
TRBV5-1 15 CASSLVAGGDTEAFF
TRBV11-2 12 CASSSLGSPLHF
TRBV19 13 CASSMAVNTEAFF
TRBV24-1 14 CATSDKLSRNTIYF
TRBV5-6 14 CASSYSDRAYEQYF
TRBV10-3 14 CAISLDSSNTEAFF
TRBV2 13 CASQGHPNEKLFF
TRBV9 16 CASSPRFSGDLYEQYF
TRBV19 13 CASSIWGSTEAFF
TRBV9 14 CASSVGQTPQPQHF
TRBV27 16 CASSPRSGSSGNTIYF
TRBV2 16 CASSEGPVGATDTQYF
TRBV7-3 15 CASSLNRGGADTQYF
TRBV7-9 16 CASSSNLGQGIEKLFF
TRBV10-3 15 CAISDPGLLNTEAFF
TRBV6-1 19 CASSAPPPPAELQNTEAFF
TRBV5-4 15 CASRPDRGGYNEQFF
TRBV5-1 14 CASSPSSGSWGYTF
TRBV28 17 CASSSVPTDTAWETQYF
TRBV2 15 CASRPPGGLSYEQYF
TRBV9 18 CASSEGSQATSGNYGYTF
TRBV18 16 CASSPPGTGVGEKLFF
TRBV7-8 14 CASSSGDRPYEQYF
TRBV5-1 14 CASSLGDSNTEAFF
TRBV7-9 12 CASSPSNTEAFF
TRBV5-6 12 CASSLAGPEAFF
TRBV19 16 CASSISAGGIRDTQYF
TRBV5-1 14 CASNEQGMTTEQYF